The clone carrying this TCR beta chain was seen a handful of times. This specimen belongs to a study of PD-L1 blockade in urothelial cancer. Study-wide background: Patients commenced atezolizumab in the mid-2010s, and it was given at 1,200 mg intravenously every 3 weeks. Bladder-origin urothelial cancer in males described about 90% of the 29 patients. At 3 weeks (second dose) and 6 weeks after starting treatment, blood was analyzed. Before enrollment, 0 to 3 chemotherapy regimens had been given to patients.

The protocol was immunoSEQ multiplex PCR, while the TCRdb copy is restricted to in-frame clones and leaves out a portion. The profile shows some 54,000 clones, 84% of them singletons. Germline-derived CDR1 and CDR2 are MDHEN and SYDVKM. This CDR3 spans 15 amino acids. V dropped 3 bases and J dropped 5; count of bases not matched to a gene: 4. The chain employs TRBV28 and TRBJ2-1; 10 bases are a match to TRBD2. This TCR derives from a man aged 35-49 years with urothelial cancer. This material consisted of PBMCs, taken around atezolizumab (anti-PD-L1) treatment. The CDR3 region is CASSLGLAKHNEQFF. CDR3 bases: TGTGCCAGCAGTTTGGGACTAGCGAAACACAATGAGCAGTTCTTC.